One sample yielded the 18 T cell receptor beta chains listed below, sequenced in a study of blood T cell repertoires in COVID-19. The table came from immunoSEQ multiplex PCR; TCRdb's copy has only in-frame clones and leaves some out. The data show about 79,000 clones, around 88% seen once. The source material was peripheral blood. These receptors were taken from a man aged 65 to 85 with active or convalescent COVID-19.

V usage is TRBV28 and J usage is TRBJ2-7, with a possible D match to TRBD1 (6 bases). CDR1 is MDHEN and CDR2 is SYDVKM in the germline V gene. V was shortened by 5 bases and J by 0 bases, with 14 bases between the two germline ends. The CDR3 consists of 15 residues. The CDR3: CASSPGTSNSYEQYF. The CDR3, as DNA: TGTGCCAGCAGTCCCGGGACATCGAACTCCTACGAGCAGTACTTC.

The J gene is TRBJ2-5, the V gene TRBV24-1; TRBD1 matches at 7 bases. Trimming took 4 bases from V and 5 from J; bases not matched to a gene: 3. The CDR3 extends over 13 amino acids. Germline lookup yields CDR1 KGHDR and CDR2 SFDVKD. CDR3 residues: CATSDLQGETQYF. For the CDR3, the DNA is TGTGCCACCAGTGACCTACAGGGGGAGACCCAGTACTTC.

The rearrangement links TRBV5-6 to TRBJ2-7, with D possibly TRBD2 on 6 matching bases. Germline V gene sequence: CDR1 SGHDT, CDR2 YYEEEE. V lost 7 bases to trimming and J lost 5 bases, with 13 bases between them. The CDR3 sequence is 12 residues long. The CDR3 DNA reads TGTGCCAGCGCCGGGACTGCAAACGAGCAGTACTTC. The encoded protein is CASAGTANEQYF. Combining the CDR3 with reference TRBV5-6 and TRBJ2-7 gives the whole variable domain DAGVTQSPTHLIKTRGQQVTLRCSPKSGHDTVSWYQQALGQGPQFIFQYYEEEERQRGNFPDRFSGHQFPNYSSELNVNALLLGDSALYLCASAGTANEQYFGPGTRLTVT.

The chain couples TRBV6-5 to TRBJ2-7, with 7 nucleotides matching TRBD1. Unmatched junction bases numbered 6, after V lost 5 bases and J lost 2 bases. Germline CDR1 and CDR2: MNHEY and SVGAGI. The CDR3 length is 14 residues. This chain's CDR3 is CASSTPGQTYEQYF. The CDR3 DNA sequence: TGTGCCAGCAGTACCCCGGGACAGACCTACGAGCAGTACTTC.

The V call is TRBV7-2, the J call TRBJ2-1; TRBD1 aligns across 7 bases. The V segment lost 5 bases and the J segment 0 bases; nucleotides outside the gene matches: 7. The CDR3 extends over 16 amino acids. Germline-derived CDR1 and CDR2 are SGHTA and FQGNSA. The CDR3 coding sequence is TGTGCCAGCAGCCCCCGACAGGGTTCCTCCTACAATGAGCAGTTCTTC. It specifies CASSPRQGSSYNEQFF.

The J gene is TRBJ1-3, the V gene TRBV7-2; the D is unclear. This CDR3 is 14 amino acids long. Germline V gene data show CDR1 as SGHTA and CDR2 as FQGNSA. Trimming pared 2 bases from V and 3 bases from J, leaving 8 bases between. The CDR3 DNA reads TGTGCCAGCAGCTTATACCAGAATGGAAACACCATATATTTT. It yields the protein CASSLYQNGNTIYF.

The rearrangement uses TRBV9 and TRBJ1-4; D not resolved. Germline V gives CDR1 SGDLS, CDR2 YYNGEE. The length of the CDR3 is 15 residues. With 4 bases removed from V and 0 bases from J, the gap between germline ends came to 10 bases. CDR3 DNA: TGTGCCAGCAGCCCAACAGCCTCAACTAATGAAAAACTGTTTTTT. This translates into CASSPTASTNEKLFF.

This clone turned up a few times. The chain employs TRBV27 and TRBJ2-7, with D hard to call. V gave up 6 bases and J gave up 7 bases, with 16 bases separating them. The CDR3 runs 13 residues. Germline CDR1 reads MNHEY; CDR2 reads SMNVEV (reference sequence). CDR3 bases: TGTGCCAGCAGGGGCCCCTACCAGGAAGAGCAGTACTTC. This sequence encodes CASRGPYQEEQYF.

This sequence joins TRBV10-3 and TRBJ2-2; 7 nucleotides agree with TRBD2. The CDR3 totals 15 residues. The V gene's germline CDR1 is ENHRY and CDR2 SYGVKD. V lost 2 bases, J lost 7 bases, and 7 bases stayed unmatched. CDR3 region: CAISEATSQGGELFF. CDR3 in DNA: TGTGCCATCAGTGAGGCGACTAGCCAAGGCGGGGAGCTGTTTTTT.

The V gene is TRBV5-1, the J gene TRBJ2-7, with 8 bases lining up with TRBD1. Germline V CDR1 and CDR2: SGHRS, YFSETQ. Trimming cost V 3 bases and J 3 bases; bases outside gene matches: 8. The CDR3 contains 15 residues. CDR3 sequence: CASSSNDRGSYEQYF. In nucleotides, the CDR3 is TGCGCCAGCAGCTCCAACGACAGGGGTAGCTACGAGCAGTACTTC.

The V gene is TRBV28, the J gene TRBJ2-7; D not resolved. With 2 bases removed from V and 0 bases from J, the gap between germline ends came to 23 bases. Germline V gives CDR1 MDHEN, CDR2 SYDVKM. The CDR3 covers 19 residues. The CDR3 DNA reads TGTGCCAGCAGTTTACTTCTCACGGTCGAAAACTCCCTCTCCTACGAGCAGTACTTC. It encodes CASSLLLTVENSLSYEQYF.

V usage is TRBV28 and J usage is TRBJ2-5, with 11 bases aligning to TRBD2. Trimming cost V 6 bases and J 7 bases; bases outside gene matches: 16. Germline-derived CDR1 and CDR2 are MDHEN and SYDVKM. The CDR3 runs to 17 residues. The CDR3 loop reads CASRDKLAGASDGTQYF. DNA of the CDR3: TGTGCCAGCAGAGACAAACTAGCGGGAGCCTCGGATGGGACCCAGTACTTC.

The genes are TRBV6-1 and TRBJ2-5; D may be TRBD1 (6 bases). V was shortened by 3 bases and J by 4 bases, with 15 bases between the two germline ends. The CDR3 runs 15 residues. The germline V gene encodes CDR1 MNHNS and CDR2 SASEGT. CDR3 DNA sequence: TGTGCCAGCAGTGATACAGGGACGCTGGGAGAGACCCAGTACTTC. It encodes CASSDTGTLGETQYF.

CDR3 in amino acids: CASSSGGEDYGYTF. DNA for the CDR3: TGTGCCAGCAGCTCAGGAGGGGAGGACTATGGCTACACCTTC. This chain links TRBV7-8 with TRBJ1-2, with D maybe TRBD1 (5 bases). Trimming took 4 bases from V and 3 from J, leaving 12 bases between them. This CDR3 region has 14 residues. Looked up from germline, CDR1 is SGHVS and CDR2 is FQNEAQ.

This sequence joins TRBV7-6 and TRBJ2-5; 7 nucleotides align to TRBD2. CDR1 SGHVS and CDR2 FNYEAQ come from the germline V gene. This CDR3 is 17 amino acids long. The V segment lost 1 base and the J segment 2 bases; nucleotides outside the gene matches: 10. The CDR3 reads CASSLVVKASGQETQYF. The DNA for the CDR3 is TGTGCCAGCAGCTTAGTTGTTAAGGCTAGCGGACAAGAGACCCAGTACTTC.

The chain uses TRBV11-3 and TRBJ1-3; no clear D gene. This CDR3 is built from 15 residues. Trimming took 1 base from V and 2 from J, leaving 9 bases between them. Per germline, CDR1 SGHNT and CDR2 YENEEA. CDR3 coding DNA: TGTGCCAGCAGCTTAGGATCAGGCCCTGGAAACACCATATATTTT. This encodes CASSLGSGPGNTIYF.

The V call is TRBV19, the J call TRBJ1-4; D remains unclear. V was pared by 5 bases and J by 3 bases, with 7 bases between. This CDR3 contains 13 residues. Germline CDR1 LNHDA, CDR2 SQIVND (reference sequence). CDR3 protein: CASSWAANEKLFF. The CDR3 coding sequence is TGTGCCAGTAGTTGGGCTGCTAATGAAAAACTGTTTTTT.

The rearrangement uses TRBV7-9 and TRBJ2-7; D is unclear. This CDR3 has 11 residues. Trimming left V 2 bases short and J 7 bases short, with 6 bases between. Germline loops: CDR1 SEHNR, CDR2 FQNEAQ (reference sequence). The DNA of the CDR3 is TGTGCCAGCAGCTTATACACGGAGCAGTACTTC. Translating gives CASSLYTEQYF.